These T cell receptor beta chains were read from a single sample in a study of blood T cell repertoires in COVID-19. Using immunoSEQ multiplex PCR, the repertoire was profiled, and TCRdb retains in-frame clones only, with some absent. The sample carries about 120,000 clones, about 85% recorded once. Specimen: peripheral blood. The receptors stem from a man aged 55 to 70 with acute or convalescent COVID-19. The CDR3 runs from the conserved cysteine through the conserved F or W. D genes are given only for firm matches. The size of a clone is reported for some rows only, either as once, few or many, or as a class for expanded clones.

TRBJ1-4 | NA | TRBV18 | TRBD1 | TGTGCCAGCTCACAGGGGGCCGTAAATGAAAAACTGTTTTTT | CASSQGAVNEKLFF
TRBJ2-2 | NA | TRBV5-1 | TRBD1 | TGCGCCAGCCGTCTCCCAGGGGGCGACACCGGGGAGCTGTTTTTT | CASRLPGGDTGELFF
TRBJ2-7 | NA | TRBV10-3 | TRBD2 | TGTGCCATCAGTGAGGCGGGAGGGCCGAGTGAGCAGTACTTC | CAISEAGGPSEQYF
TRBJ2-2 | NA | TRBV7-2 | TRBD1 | TGTGCCAGCAGCCCCCCGGACAGGTTTAACACCGGGGAGCTGTTTTTT | CASSPPDRFNTGELFF
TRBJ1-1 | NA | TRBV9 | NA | TGTGCCAGCAGCGTAGAGGAGGTAGTCCGCGACCACACTGAAGCTTTCTTT | CASSVEEVVRDHTEAFF
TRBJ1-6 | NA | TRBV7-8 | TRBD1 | TGTGCCAGCAGCTTAGTGGGACAGAATTCACCCCTCCACTTT | CASSLVGQNSPLHF
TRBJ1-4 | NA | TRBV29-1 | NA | TGCAGCGTACTCCAGGCCCCAACTAATGAAAAACTGTTTTTT | CSVLQAPTNEKLFF
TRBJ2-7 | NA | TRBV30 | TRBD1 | TGTGCCTGGAGTGTCCGGACAGGGGGCCCTAAAATAACCTACGAGCAGTACTTC | CAWSVRTGGPKITYEQYF
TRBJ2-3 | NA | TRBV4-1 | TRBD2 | TGCGCCAGCAGCCCCCCACTAGCGGCAAACACAGATACGCAGTATTTT | CASSPPLAANTDTQYF
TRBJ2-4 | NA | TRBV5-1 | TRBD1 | TGCGCCAGCAGCAACCCGGGACAGGGGTCCAACATTCAGTACTTC | CASSNPGQGSNIQYF
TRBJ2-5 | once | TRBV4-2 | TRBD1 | TGTGCCAGCAGCCAGGGGACAGGGAAGGGGCAAGAGACCCAGTACTTC | CASSQGTGKGQETQYF
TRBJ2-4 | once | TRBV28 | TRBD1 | TGTGCCAGCAGCCTGATGACAGGGCCCAACATTCAGTACTTC | CASSLMTGPNIQYF
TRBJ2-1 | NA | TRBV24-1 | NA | TGTGCCACCAGTCTGGACAGTAGATACAATGAGCAGTTCTTC | CATSLDSRYNEQFF
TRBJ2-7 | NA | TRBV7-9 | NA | TGTGCCAGCAGCTTAACGGGGGAGCAGTACTTC | CASSLTGEQYF
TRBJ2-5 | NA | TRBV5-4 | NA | TGTGCCGGAGGGGACAGCCAGGGAGGAGAGACCCAGTACTTC | CAGGDSQGGETQYF
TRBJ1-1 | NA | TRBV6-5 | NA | TGTGCCAGCAGTTACCTATCCACAGACGCTGAAGCTTTCTTT | CASSYLSTDAEAFF
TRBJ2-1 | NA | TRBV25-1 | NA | TGTGCCAGCAGCAAACCGGGACTGAGACAATTCTTC | CASSKPGLRQFF
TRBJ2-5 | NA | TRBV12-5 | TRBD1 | TGTGCTAGTGGTCCAGACAGGGGGCTGGGTGAGACCCAGTACTTC | CASGPDRGLGETQYF
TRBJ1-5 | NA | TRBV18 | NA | TGTGCCAGCTCACCGGGCCAGCCCAATCAGCCCCAGCATTTT | CASSPGQPNQPQHF
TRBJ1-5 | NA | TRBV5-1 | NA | TGCGCCAGCCAGCTTGGTACAGGGAGCAATCAGCCCCAGCATTTT | CASQLGTGSNQPQHF
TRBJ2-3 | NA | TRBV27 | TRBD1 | TGTGCCAGCAGTTTAGGGGACAGTAGCACAGATACGCAGTATTTT | CASSLGDSSTDTQYF
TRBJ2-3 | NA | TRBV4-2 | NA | TGTGCCAGCAGCCAAGAAGGAGCAGATACGCAGTATTTT | CASSQEGADTQYF
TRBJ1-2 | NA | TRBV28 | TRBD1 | TGTGCCAGCAGCTTATCTGCGACAGGGAACTATGGCTACACCTTC | CASSLSATGNYGYTF
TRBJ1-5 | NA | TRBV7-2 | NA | TGTGCCAGCAGCTTAGATTGGGGGGGGGATCAGCCCCAGCATTTT | CASSLDWGGDQPQHF
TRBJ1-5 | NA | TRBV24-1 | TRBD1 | TGTGCCACCAGTGACCCTGGGACAGGGGATAATCAGCCCCAGCATTTT | CATSDPGTGDNQPQHF
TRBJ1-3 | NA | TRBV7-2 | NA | TGTGCCAGCAGCTTAGTGGCAGGGACTGGAAACACCATATATTTT | CASSLVAGTGNTIYF
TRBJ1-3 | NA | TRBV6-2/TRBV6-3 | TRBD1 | TGTGCCAGCAGTTATCCTGACAGGGTAACTGGAAACACCATATATTTT | CASSYPDRVTGNTIYF
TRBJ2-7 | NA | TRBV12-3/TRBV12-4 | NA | TGTGCCAGCAGTTTAATCGGCGAGCAGTACTTC | CASSLIGEQYF
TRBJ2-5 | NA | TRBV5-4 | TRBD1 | TGTGCCAGCAGCCGGAATGTCAGGGGGCGCGAGGAGACCCAGTACTTC | CASSRNVRGREETQYF
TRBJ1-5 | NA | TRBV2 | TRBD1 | TGTGCCAGCAGACAGGGGATGGAACAGCCCCAGCATTTT | CASRQGMEQPQHF
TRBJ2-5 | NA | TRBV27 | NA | TGTGCCAGCAGTTTCGGAGATGCGAAGACCCAGTACTTC | CASSFGDAKTQYF
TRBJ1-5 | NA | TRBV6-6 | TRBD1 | TGTGCCAGCAGATTGGGACAGGGGAGTTTGGGGCCCCAGCATTTT | CASRLGQGSLGPQHF
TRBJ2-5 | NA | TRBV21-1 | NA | TGTGCCAGCAGCAATAACCCTGATACGACTAACCCCCGGAAAGAGACCCAGTACTTC | CASSNNPDTTNPRKETQYF
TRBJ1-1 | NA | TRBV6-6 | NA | TGTGCCAGCAGCCCGGGAAGGAGCACTGAAGCTTTCTTT | CASSPGRSTEAFF
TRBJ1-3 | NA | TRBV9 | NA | TGTGCCAGCAGCTTGGAGTCCAATGGAAACACCATATATTTT | CASSLESNGNTIYF
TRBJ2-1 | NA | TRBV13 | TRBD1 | TGTGCCAGCAGCCCACGGACAGGAGCCAATGAGCAGTTCTTC | CASSPRTGANEQFF
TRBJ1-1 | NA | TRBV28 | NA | TGTGCCAGCAGCATAAGCGGGGGTCGAGCTTTCTTT | CASSISGGRAFF
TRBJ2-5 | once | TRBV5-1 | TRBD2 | TGCGCCAGCAGCCCTGGCGGTGGGGCGGGAGTGGGAGAGACCCAGTACTTC | CASSPGGGAGVGETQYF
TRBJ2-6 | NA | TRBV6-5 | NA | TGTGCCAGCACAGGGCATCTACCTGGGGCCAACGTCCTGACTTTC | CASTGHLPGANVLTF
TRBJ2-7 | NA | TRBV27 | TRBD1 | TGTGCCAGCAGTCCTACAGGGGGCCTCGAGCAGTACTTC | CASSPTGGLEQYF
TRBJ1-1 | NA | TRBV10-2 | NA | TGCGCCACCTTGGAGCCGGGGAGCGGCACTGAAGCTTTCTTT | CATLEPGSGTEAFF
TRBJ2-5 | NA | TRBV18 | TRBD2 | TGTGCCAGCTCACCCCGGGGGGGACCAGAGACCCAGTACTTC | CASSPRGGPETQYF
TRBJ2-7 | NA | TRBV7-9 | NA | TGTGCCAGCAGCTTAGTCGGGGTCTACGAGCAGTACTTC | CASSLVGVYEQYF
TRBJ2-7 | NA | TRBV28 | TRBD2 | TGTGCCAGCAGTTTACTGGCGGGAGGCCCCTACGAGCAGTACTTC | CASSLLAGGPYEQYF
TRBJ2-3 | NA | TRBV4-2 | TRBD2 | TGTGCCAGCAGCCAAGTTATAGCGGGAGGGACAGATACGCAGTATTTT | CASSQVIAGGTDTQYF
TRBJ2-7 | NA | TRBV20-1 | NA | TGCAGTGCTAGAGATACGGGAGAGCAGTACTTC | CSARDTGEQYF